This T cell receptor (beta chain) originates from a study of memory CD4+ T cells and cytomegalovirus serostatus. Sequencing was performed with immunoSEQ multiplex PCR; in TCRdb, only in-frame clones are kept and a portion is missing. The table has 45,000 to 60,000 clones, approximately 74% seen once. Details on this clone: No antigen is known for it.

V was clipped by 7 bases and J by 2 bases; unmatched bases: 7. Per the germline V gene, CDR1 is SNHLY and CDR2 is FYNNEI. The CDR3 extends over 15 amino acids. Single viable CD3+CD4+CD8-CD45RO+ cells were sorted as the memory CD4+ T cells. Study results and caveats: About 40% of the roughly 160 known CMV-associated TCRbeta sequences appeared in CD4+ memory.

This chain uses TRBV2 with TRBJ2-3; 9 bases are shared with TRBD1. This TCR was sampled from an adult in good health and CMV-seropositive. The material sequenced was memory CD4+ T cells from blood. The CDR3 bases are TGTGCCAGCACCCAGGACAGGGGCCTCACAGATACGCAGTATTTT. Translated, it gives CASTQDRGLTDTQYF.